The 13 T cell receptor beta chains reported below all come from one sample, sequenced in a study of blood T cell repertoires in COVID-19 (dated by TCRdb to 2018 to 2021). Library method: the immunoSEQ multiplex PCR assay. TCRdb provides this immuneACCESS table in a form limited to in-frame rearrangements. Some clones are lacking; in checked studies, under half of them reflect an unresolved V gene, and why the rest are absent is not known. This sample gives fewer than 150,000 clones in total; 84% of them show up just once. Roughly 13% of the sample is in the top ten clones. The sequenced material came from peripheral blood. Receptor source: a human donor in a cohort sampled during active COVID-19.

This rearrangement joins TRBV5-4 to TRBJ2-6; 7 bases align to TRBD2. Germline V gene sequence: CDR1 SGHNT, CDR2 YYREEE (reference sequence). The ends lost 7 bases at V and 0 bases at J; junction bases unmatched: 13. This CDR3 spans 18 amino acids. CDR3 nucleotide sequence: TGTGCCAGCGGCAAGCTTGGCGGGGGTAGCTCTGGGGCCAACGTCCTGACTTTC. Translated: CASGKLGGGSSGANVLTF.

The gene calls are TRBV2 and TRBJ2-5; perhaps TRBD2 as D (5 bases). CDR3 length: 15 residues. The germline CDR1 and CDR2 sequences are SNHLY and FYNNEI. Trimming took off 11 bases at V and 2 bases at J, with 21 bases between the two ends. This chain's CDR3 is CAYKSDSGIQETQYF. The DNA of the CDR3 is TGTGCCTACAAAAGCGACTCCGGGATTCAAGAGACCCAGTACTTC.

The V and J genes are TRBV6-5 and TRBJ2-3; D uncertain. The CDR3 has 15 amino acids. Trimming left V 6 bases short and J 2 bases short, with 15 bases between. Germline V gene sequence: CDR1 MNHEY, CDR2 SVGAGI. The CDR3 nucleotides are TGTGCCAGCAGGCAGGTTTTTTCTACCACAGATACGCAGTATTTT. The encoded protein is CASRQVFSTTDTQYF.

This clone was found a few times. The CDR3 DNA follows: TGTGCCAGTAGTGAGTTACAGGGTAGCTCTGGAAACACCATATATTTT. Protein product: CASSELQGSSGNTIYF. The J gene is TRBJ1-3, the V gene TRBV19, with TRBD1 as a possible D gene (6 bases). The CDR3 has 16 residues. Looked up from germline, CDR1 is LNHDA and CDR2 is SQIVND (reference sequence). V lost 5 bases to trimming and J lost 0 bases, with 14 bases between them.

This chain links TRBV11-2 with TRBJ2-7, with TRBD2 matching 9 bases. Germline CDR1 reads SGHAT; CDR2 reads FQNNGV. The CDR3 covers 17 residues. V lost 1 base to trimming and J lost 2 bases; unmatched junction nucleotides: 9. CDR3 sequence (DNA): TGTGCCAGCAGCTTAGCCCCACCTCTAGCGGGGACCTACGAGCAGTACTTC. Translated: CASSLAPPLAGTYEQYF. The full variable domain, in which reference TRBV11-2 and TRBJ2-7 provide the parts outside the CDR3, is EAGVAQSPRYKIIEKRQSVAFWCNPISGHATLYWYQQILGQGPKLLIQFQNNGVVDDSQLPKDRFSAERLKGVDSTLKIQPAKLEDSAVYLCASSLAPPLAGTYEQYFGPGTRLTVT.

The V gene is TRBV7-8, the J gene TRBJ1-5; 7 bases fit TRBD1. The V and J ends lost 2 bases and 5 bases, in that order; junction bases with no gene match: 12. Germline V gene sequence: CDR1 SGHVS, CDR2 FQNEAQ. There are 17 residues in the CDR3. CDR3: CASSLSPNPGGDQPQHF. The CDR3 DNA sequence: TGTGCCAGCAGCTTATCCCCCAACCCAGGGGGAGATCAGCCCCAGCATTTT.

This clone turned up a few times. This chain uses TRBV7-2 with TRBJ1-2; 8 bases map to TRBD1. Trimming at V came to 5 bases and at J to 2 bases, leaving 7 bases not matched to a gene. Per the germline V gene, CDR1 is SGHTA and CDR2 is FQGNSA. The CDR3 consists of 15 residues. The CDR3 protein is CASSPGAGGNYGYTF. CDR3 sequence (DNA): TGTGCCAGCAGCCCCGGGGCAGGGGGCAACTATGGCTACACCTTC.

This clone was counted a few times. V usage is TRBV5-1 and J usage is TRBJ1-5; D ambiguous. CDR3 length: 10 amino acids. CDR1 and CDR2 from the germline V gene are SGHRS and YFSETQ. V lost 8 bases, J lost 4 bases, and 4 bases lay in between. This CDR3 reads CASPNQPQHF. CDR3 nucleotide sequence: TGCGCCAGTCCGAATCAGCCCCAGCATTTT.

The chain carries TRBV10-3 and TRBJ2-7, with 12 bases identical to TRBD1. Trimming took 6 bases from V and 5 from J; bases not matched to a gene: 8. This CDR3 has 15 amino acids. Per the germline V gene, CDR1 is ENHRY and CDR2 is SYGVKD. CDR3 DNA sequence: TGTGCCATCAGCTTTCCGGGACAGGGGGCCGACGAGCAGTACTTC. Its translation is CAISFPGQGADEQYF.

The CDR3 DNA is TGTGCCAGCAGCTTAGACACGGGGGGGATTGGTACGCAGTATTTT. Translated, it gives CASSLDTGGIGTQYF. The rearrangement uses TRBV7-3 and TRBJ2-3; 8 nucleotides agree with TRBD2. V gave up 2 bases and J gave up 8 bases; unmatched junction bases: 9. Germline CDR1 SGHTA, CDR2 FQGTGA. This CDR3 is built from 15 residues. Combining the CDR3 with reference TRBV7-3 and TRBJ2-3 gives the whole variable domain GAGVSQTPSNKVTEKGKYVELRCDPISGHTALYWYRQSLGQGPEFLIYFQGTGAADDSGLPNDRFFAVRPEGSVSTLKIQRTERGDSAVYLCASSLDTGGIGTQYFGPGTRLTVL.

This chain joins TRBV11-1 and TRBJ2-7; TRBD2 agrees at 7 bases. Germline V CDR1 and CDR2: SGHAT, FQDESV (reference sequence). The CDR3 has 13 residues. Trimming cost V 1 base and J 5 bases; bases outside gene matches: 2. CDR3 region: CASSLVGTNEQYF. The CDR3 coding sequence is TGTGCCAGCAGCTTAGTCGGGACTAACGAGCAGTACTTC. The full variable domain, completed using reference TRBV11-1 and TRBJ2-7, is EAEVAQSPRYKITEKSQAVAFWCDPISGHATLYWYRQILGQGPELLVQFQDESVVDDSQLPKDRFSAERLKGVDSTLKIQPAELGDSAMYLCASSLVGTNEQYFGPGTRLTVT.

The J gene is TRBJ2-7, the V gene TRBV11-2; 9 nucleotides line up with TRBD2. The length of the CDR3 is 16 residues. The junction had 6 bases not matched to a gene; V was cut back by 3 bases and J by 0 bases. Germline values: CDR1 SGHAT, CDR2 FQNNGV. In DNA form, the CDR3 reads TGTGCCAGCAGCTTGGCCACTAGCGGGCCCTCCTACGAGCAGTACTTC. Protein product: CASSLATSGPSYEQYF.

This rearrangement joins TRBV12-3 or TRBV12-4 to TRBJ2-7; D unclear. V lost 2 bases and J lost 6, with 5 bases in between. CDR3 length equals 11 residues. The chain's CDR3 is CASSLTGEQYF. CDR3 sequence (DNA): TGTGCCAGCAGTTTAACGGGCGAGCAGTACTTC.